This TCR beta chain was documented in a study of Ad26.COV2.S vaccination and SARS-CoV-2 variants. Overall study results and limits: Vaccine and placebo recipients had comparable breadth of non-spike TCRs.

This table comes from immunoSEQ multiplex PCR, and its TCRdb copy is limited to in-frame clones, with some not included. The table lists some 330,000 clones, 90% of them singletons. From germline, CDR1 is SNHLY and CDR2 FYNNEI. The CDR3 is 12 residues long. V lost 8 bases to trimming and J lost 3 bases, with 10 bases between them. Worth noting for this clone: Its antigen remains unidentified.

The treatment here: around 19 received Ad26.COV2.S at low or high dose, single or two shots; 5 received placebo; per-sample allocation not given. The investigators took samples on day 63 after the first vaccine or placebo injection. What was given as vaccine was an Ad26 vector encoding Wuhan-strain SARS-CoV-2 spike. J is TRBJ1-2 and V is TRBV2, with D possibly TRBD1 on 5 matching bases. The sequencing here drew on peripheral blood, taken in a trial of Ad26.COV2.S vaccine versus placebo. The receptor comes from a person between 18 and 65 years old who received the Ad26.COV2.S COVID-19 vaccine or a placebo. In nucleotides, the CDR3 is TGTGCCAGCGGGACGTCTTACTATGGCTACACCTTC. Protein sequence: CASGTSYYGYTF.